The 30 T cell receptor beta chains below come from one sample, sequenced in a study of cytomegalovirus exposure and HLA in healthy donors. The PCR had 60 Vbeta and 13 Jbeta primers. Profiled with immunoSEQ multiplex PCR; TCRdb holds only in-frame clones, not every one. The table shows approximately 200,000 clones, with less than 85% occurring only once. Input material: PBMCs. These receptors were collected from a girl between 5 and 17 years old in good health and CMV-seropositive.

In this sample, this clone turned up a few times. V gene TRBV6-5 combines with J gene TRBJ2-5, with TRBD2 matching 12 bases. This CDR3 spans 15 amino acids. The ends lost 2 bases at V and 5 bases at J; junction bases unmatched: 3. Germline-derived CDR1 and CDR2 are MNHEY and SVGAGI. CDR3 sequence reads: CASSYGLAGGETQYF. The CDR3 DNA reads TGTGCCAGCAGTTACGGGCTAGCGGGAGGGGAGACCCAGTACTTC.

This clone was counted between two and nine times. This chain uses TRBV4-3 with TRBJ1-5; D is uncertain. The CDR3 is 16 residues long. V lost 0 bases and J 4 bases, leaving 13 bases between the germline ends. CDR1 is LGHNA, CDR2 YSLEER, per germline. The CDR3 here is CASSQEWPPGNQPQHF. In DNA form, the CDR3 reads TGCGCCAGCAGCCAAGAATGGCCCCCGGGGAATCAGCCCCAGCATTTT.

This sequence joins TRBV7-6 and TRBJ2-2, with 10 positions matching TRBD2. The length of the CDR3 is 15 residues. Trimming took 2 bases from V and 5 from J; bases not matched to a gene: 2. Per germline, CDR1 SGHVS and CDR2 FNYEAQ. For the CDR3, the DNA is TGTGCCAGCAGCTTACTAGCGGGGGTTACCGGGGAGCTGTTTTTT. It specifies CASSLLAGVTGELFF. The whole variable domain, filled in from reference TRBV7-6 and TRBJ2-2, reads GAGVSQSPRYKVTKRGQDVALRCDPISGHVSLYWYRQALGQGPEFLTYFNYEAQQDKSGLPNDRFSAERPEGSISTLTIQRTEQRDSAMYRCASSLLAGVTGELFFGEGSRLTVL.

The J gene is TRBJ1-2, the V gene TRBV10-2; D not certain. Germline assignment: CDR1 WSHSY and CDR2 SAAADI. V lost 0 bases and J lost 5, with 10 bases in between. This CDR3 comprises 14 residues. In DNA, the CDR3 is TGCGCCAGCAGTGAGTCCGACACACTTTATGGCTACACCTTC. Amino acids: CASSESDTLYGYTF.

The chain has TRBV27 and TRBJ2-7, with D possibly being TRBD2 (6 bases). CDR3 length: 15 residues. Germline CDR1 MNHEY, CDR2 SMNVEV (reference sequence). Trimming removed 4 bases from V and 1 base from J, with 14 bases in between. In nucleotides, the CDR3 is TGTGCCAGCAGTTCGGGAGTTGGATCATCCTACGAGCAGTACTTC. It codes for CASSSGVGSSYEQYF.

This clone was counted a single time. CDR3 sequence (DNA): TGTGCCAGCAGTTACTCCGGGACTCCCGGGGAGCTGTTTTTT. This gives the protein CASSYSGTPGELFF. The chain employs TRBV6-5 and TRBJ2-2; D is perhaps TRBD2 (6 bases). The CDR3 contains 14 residues. Trimming removed 0 bases at V and 6 bases at J, with 8 bases between. Germline lookup yields CDR1 MNHEY and CDR2 SVGAGI.

This chain joins TRBV2 and TRBJ1-1; D ambiguous. V shed 8 bases and J shed 9 bases, with 10 bases lying between them. Germline CDR1 is SNHLY and CDR2 is FYNNEI. CDR3 length equals 10 residues. CDR3 DNA: TGTGCCAGCGGTTCGGAGAAAGCTTTCTTT. Amino acid sequence: CASGSEKAFF.

The sample holds one count of this clone. The gene calls are TRBV21-1 and TRBJ2-7; TRBD2 was called by the table and not checked on the DNA. TRBV21-1 is tagged as a pseudogene. The CDR3 consists of 16 residues. The CDR3 DNA is TGTGCCAGCAGCAAAGCTAGGAGGGTGAGCTCCTACGAGCAGTACTTC. Protein product: CASSKARRVSSYEQYF.

The V and J genes are TRBV28 and TRBJ2-7, with a weak D call TRBD2 (5 bases). V was shortened by 4 bases and J by 3 bases, with 19 bases between the two germline ends. Germline V gene sequence: CDR1 MDHEN, CDR2 SYDVKM. The CDR3 loop spans 16 amino acids. The CDR3 DNA is TGTGCCAGCAGTTCCCGAGGTAGCGCATCCTTCTACGAGCAGTACTTC. It is translated as CASSSRGSASFYEQYF.

This chain joins TRBV11-2 and TRBJ2-7, with 9 bases aligning to TRBD2. V shed 0 bases and J 3 bases; nucleotides not matched to a gene: 6. CDR3 length equals 16 residues. Germline loops: CDR1 SGHAT, CDR2 FQNNGV. The CDR3 region is CASSLDLAGGSYEQYF. Written as DNA, the CDR3 is TGTGCCAGCAGCTTAGACCTGGCGGGGGGGAGCTACGAGCAGTACTTC.

J is TRBJ1-4 and V is TRBV2, with TRBD1 as a possible D gene (6 bases). Germline assignment: CDR1 SNHLY and CDR2 FYNNEI. The CDR3 runs 14 residues. V gave up 6 bases and J gave up 3 bases, with 11 bases separating them. The CDR3 loop is CASRYRASNEKLFF. For the CDR3, the DNA is TGTGCCAGCAGGTACAGGGCCTCTAATGAAAAACTGTTTTTT.

The V call is TRBV7-9, the J call TRBJ2-3, with 11 bases matching TRBD2. Germline trimming cut 5 bases from V and 0 bases from J; bases unmatched to any gene: 7. This CDR3 region has 17 residues. Germline-derived CDR1 and CDR2 are SEHNR and FQNEAQ (reference sequence). The CDR3 spells CASSDLLAGDSTDTQYF. The CDR3 DNA reads as TGTGCCAGCAGCGACCTACTAGCGGGGGATAGCACAGATACGCAGTATTTT.

The table lists this clone with a few counts. This sequence joins TRBV9 and TRBJ2-2; 8 bases are shared with TRBD1. In germline, CDR1 is SGDLS, CDR2 YYNGEE. The ends lost 0 bases at V and 6 bases at J; junction bases unmatched: 1. This CDR3 comprises 14 residues. The CDR3 sequence: CASSVETGAGELFF. CDR3 DNA: TGTGCCAGCAGCGTAGAGACAGGGGCCGGGGAGCTGTTTTTT.

V usage is TRBV6-5 and J usage is TRBJ1-6; D is perhaps TRBD1 (5 bases). V lost 5 bases, J lost 10 bases, and 12 bases lay in between. From germline, CDR1 is MNHEY and CDR2 SVGAGI. This CDR3 region has 13 residues. The CDR3 sequence: CASSAGGRSPLHF. In DNA form, the CDR3 reads TGTGCCAGCAGTGCCGGGGGACGATCACCCCTCCACTTT.

A note on this clone: This same CDR3 is encoded by further DNA sequences in the sample. V is TRBV5-6 and J is TRBJ1-1, with a weak D call TRBD1 (5 bases). Germline CDR1 is SGHDT and CDR2 is YYEEEE. The CDR3 is 13 amino acids. The germline V and J ends were trimmed by 2 bases and 3 bases, with 8 bases remaining between them. Here the CDR3 DNA reads TGTGCCAGCAGCTTAGGCAGGGACACTGAAGCTTTCTTT. It codes for CASSLGRDTEAFF.

V and J are TRBV5-6 and TRBJ2-7, with D unclear. Germline V CDR1 and CDR2: SGHDT, YYEEEE. Trimming removed 0 bases at V and 5 bases at J, with 3 bases between. This CDR3 spans 11 amino acids. CDR3 in amino acids: CASSLANEQYF. CDR3 bases: TGTGCCAGCAGCTTGGCCAACGAGCAGTACTTC.

The chain recombines TRBV27 with TRBJ2-1; D unresolved. CDR1 and CDR2 (germline): MNHEY, SMNVEV (reference sequence). The CDR3 contains 14 residues. Trimming took off 8 bases at V and 0 bases at J, with 11 bases between the two ends. The CDR3 sequence is CASGFYSSYNEQFF. CDR3 coding DNA: TGTGCCAGCGGCTTTTACAGCTCCTACAATGAGCAGTTCTTC.

With respect to this clone: Germline is not matched at one junction end, which may reflect a read error. This sequence joins TRBV7-8 and TRBJ2-3, with D perhaps TRBD1 (5 bases). In germline, CDR1 is SGHVS, CDR2 FQNEAQ. This CDR3 is built from 16 residues. The CDR3 reads CASNLEETASTDTQYF. DNA for the CDR3: TGTGCTAGCAACTTAGAAGAGACAGCTAGCACAGATACGCAGTATTTT.

The rearrangement uses TRBV18 and TRBJ2-2, with D perhaps matching TRBD2 (6 bases). V was clipped by 7 bases and J by 5 bases, with 8 bases between them. Per the germline V gene, CDR1 is KGHSH and CDR2 is LQKENI. The CDR3 is made up of 12 amino acids. This chain's CDR3 is CASLGRTGELFF. As DNA, the CDR3 is TGTGCCAGCTTGGGGAGGACCGGGGAGCTGTTTTTT.

The chain carries TRBV5-1 and TRBJ1-2; D may be TRBD1 (6 bases). The CDR3 consists of 17 residues. Germline V gene data show CDR1 as SGHRS and CDR2 as YFSETQ. Trimming cost V 7 bases and J 5 bases, with 27 bases left between them. In DNA form, the CDR3 reads TGCGCCAGCGACCCCGGGGCAGGGGTCCTTCCCTCATATGGCTACACCTTC. Residues: CASDPGAGVLPSYGYTF.

V usage is TRBV5-1 and J usage is TRBJ2-3; D gene ambiguous. Germline V gene sequence: CDR1 SGHRS, CDR2 YFSETQ. The V and J ends lost 0 bases and 2 bases respectively, with 10 bases between them. The length of the CDR3 is 15 residues. The CDR3 spells CASSLVLRYTDTQYF. The CDR3 bases are TGCGCCAGCAGCTTGGTCTTACGGTACACAGATACGCAGTATTTT.

The chain uses TRBV14 and TRBJ2-3, with 7 nucleotides matching TRBD2. The trim removed 4 bases at V and 2 bases at J, leaving 9 bases unmatched. This CDR3 has 16 amino acids. Per germline, CDR1 SGHDN and CDR2 FVKESK. In nucleotides, the CDR3 is TGTGCCAGCAGCCCCCTCCCAGCGGGGATCACAGATACGCAGTATTTT. As protein: CASSPLPAGITDTQYF. Full variable domain (remainder filled in from reference TRBV14 and TRBJ2-3): EAGVTQFPSHSVIEKGQTVTLRCDPISGHDNLYWYRRVMGKEIKFLLHFVKESKQDESGMPNNRFLAERTGGTYSTLKVQPAELEDSGVYFCASSPLPAGITDTQYFGPGTRLTVL.

The J gene is TRBJ2-3, the V gene TRBV5-4, with D possibly being TRBD2 (6 bases). CDR1 SGHNT and CDR2 YYREEE come from the germline V gene (reference sequence). The V end was cut by 1 base, the J end by 5 bases, with 11 bases between. The CDR3 sequence is 14 residues long. CDR3 amino acids: CASSLPGTQDTQYF. CDR3 sequence (DNA): TGTGCCAGCAGCTTGCCTGGGACTCAAGATACGCAGTATTTT.

The rearrangement uses TRBV5-6 and TRBJ1-5; D gene uncertain. The germline V gene encodes CDR1 SGHDT and CDR2 YYEEEE. V was trimmed by 1 base and J by 3 bases, leaving 11 bases between them. The CDR3 is made up of 15 amino acids. CDR3 DNA sequence: TGTGCCAGCAGCTTGAAGGAGGGTTACAATCAGCCCCAGCATTTT. It yields the protein CASSLKEGYNQPQHF.

The V call is TRBV20-1, the J call TRBJ1-1, with D tentatively TRBD1 (5 bases). In germline, CDR1 is DFQATT, CDR2 SNEGSKA (reference sequence). There are 11 residues in the CDR3. Trimming cost V 8 bases and J 2 bases, with 9 bases left between them. The CDR3 DNA follows: TGCAGTCGACAGCGCAACACTGAAGCTTTCTTT. Translation: CSRQRNTEAFF.

CDR3 residues: CASSYTWGGIAGELFF. The CDR3 coding sequence is TGTGCCAGCAGTTATACGTGGGGGGGAATCGCCGGGGAGCTGTTTTTT. This chain uses TRBV27 with TRBJ2-2, with 7 bases fitting TRBD2. This CDR3 has 16 residues. Trimming cost V 4 bases and J 6 bases; bases outside gene matches: 11. Germline V gives CDR1 MNHEY, CDR2 SMNVEV (reference sequence).

The chain couples TRBV10-1 to TRBJ1-4; TRBD1 agrees at 11 bases. The CDR3 is 18 amino acids. Germline CDR1 is WNHNN and CDR2 is SYGVQD (reference sequence). Unmatched junction bases numbered 15, after V lost 5 bases and J lost 7 bases. Here the CDR3 reads CASSPNPGQGENFEKLFF. The CDR3 DNA reads as TGCGCCAGCAGTCCTAACCCGGGACAGGGGGAAAATTTTGAAAAACTGTTTTTT.

The rearrangement joins TRBV6-1 to TRBJ2-7, with D perhaps matching TRBD1 (5 bases). The germline V gene encodes CDR1 MNHNS and CDR2 SASEGT. This CDR3 has 13 residues. V lost 6 bases to trimming and J lost 3 bases, with 12 bases between them. CDR3 coding DNA: TGTGCCAGCAGGCGATATGACAGCTACGAGCAGTACTTC. Amino acids: CASRRYDSYEQYF.

The J gene is TRBJ2-7, the V gene TRBV12-5, with D perhaps TRBD1 (7 bases). V was shortened by 4 bases and J by 3 bases, with 13 bases between the two germline ends. Per germline, CDR1 LGHNT and CDR2 FRNRAP. The CDR3 totals 14 residues. The chain's CDR3 is CASGWGDSYYEQYF. The CDR3 nucleotides are TGTGCTAGTGGTTGGGGGGACAGTTACTACGAGCAGTACTTC.

This rearrangement joins TRBV12-5 to TRBJ1-2; D may be TRBD1 (6 bases). V was pared by 4 bases and J by 1 base, with 16 bases between. The CDR3 totals 16 residues. Germline CDR1 LGHNT, CDR2 FRNRAP. CDR3 in amino acids: CASGSFLDSHNYGYTF. The CDR3 bases are TGTGCTAGTGGTTCTTTTTTGGACAGCCATAACTATGGCTACACCTTC.